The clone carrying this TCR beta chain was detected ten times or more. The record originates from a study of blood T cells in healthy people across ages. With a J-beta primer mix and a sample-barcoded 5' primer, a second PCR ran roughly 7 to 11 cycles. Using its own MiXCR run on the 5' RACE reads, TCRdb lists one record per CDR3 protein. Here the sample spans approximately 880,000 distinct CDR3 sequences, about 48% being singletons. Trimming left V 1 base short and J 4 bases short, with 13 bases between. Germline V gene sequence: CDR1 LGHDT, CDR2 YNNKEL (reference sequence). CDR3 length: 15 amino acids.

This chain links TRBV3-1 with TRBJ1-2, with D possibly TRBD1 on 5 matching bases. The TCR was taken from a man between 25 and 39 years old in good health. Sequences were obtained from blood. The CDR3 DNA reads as TGTGCCAGCAGCCAAGTGGGTGGGGGACCCTATGGCTACACCTTC. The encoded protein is CASSQVGGGPYGYTF.